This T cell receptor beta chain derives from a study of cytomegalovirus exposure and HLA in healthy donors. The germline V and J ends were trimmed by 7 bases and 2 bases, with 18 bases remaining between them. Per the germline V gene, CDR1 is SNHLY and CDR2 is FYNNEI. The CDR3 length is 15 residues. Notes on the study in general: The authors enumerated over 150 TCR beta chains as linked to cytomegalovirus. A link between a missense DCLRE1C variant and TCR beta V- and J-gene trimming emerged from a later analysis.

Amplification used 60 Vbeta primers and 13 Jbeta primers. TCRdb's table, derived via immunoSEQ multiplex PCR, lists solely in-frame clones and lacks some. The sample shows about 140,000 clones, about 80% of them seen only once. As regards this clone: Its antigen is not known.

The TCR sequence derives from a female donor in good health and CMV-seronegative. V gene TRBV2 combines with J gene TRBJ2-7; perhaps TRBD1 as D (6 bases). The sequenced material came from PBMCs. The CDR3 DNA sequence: TGTGCCAGCAAAGTTAAGACGGGACAACCCTACGAGCAGTACTTC. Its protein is CASKVKTGQPYEQYF.